The 32 T cell receptor beta chains given below trace back to one sample, sequenced in a study of shared clonotypes between healthy human individuals. Method: immunoSEQ multiplex PCR; TCRdb's copy keeps in-frame clones and lacks some. Of about 690,000 clones in the sample, roughly 91% were seen once. The specimen was memory CD8+ T cells from PBMCs. Subset of the sample: CD45RO+ cells pooled with CCR7-negative TemRA cells. Receptors originate from a young man in good health. Some clones in this sample may be carry-over from other donors' samples.

CDR3 sequence reads: CASKFQDRDQETQYF. The CDR3 region has the DNA TGTGCCAGTAAATTCCAGGACAGGGATCAAGAGACCCAGTACTTC. The chain joins TRBV19 to TRBJ2-5; 8 bases are a match to TRBD1. The CDR3 extends over 15 amino acids. Germline lookup yields CDR1 LNHDA and CDR2 SQIVND (reference sequence). The V gene end was trimmed by 7 bases and the J gene end by 2 bases; junction bases not matched to a gene: 9.

The V call is TRBV28, the J call TRBJ2-7; 9 positions match TRBD2. The CDR3 contains 14 residues. From germline, CDR1 is MDHEN and CDR2 SYDVKM. V lost 6 bases to trimming and J lost 0 bases; unmatched junction nucleotides: 3. The CDR3 reads CASSPSGNSYEQYF. The CDR3 DNA reads as TGTGCCAGCAGCCCTAGCGGGAACTCCTACGAGCAGTACTTC. The whole variable domain, filled in from reference TRBV28 and TRBJ2-7, reads DVKVTQSSRYLVKRTGEKVFLECVQDMDHENMFWYRQDPGLGLRLIYFSYDVKMKEKGDIPEGYSVSREKKERFSLILESASTNQTSMYLCASSPSGNSYEQYFGPGTRLTVT.

The chain is built from TRBV7-8 and TRBJ1-5, with D hard to call. The CDR3 runs to 13 residues. With 4 bases removed from V and 6 bases from J, the gap between germline ends came to 10 bases. Per germline, CDR1 SGHVS and CDR2 FQNEAQ. For the CDR3, the DNA is TGTGCCAGCAGCTCGACAACTTCTCAGCCCCAGCATTTT. It translates to CASSSTTSQPQHF.

The CDR3 here is CASSRDRVRTEAFF. The CDR3 DNA reads TGTGCCAGCAGCCGGGACAGGGTAAGGACTGAAGCTTTCTTT. The V gene is TRBV13, the J gene TRBJ1-1; 9 bases line up with TRBD1. The CDR3 is 14 amino acids. J was trimmed by 5 bases and V by 5 bases; bases with no gene match: 6. Germline CDR1 is PRHDT and CDR2 is FYEKMQ (reference sequence). The full variable domain, with the rest looked up from reference TRBV13 and TRBJ1-1, is AAGVIQSPRHLIKEKRETATLKCYPIPRHDTVYWYQQGPGQDPQFLISFYEKMQSDKGSIPDRFSAQQFSDYHSELNMSSLELGDSALYFCASSRDRVRTEAFFGQGTRLTVV.

The chain links TRBV5-6 to TRBJ2-1, with 7 nucleotides matching TRBD2. Germline loops: CDR1 SGHDT, CDR2 YYEEEE. V trimming: 2 bases; J trimming: 10 bases; junction bases outside the gene matches: 6. This CDR3 has 13 residues. This CDR3 reads CASSFPILAEQFF. The DNA of the CDR3 is TGTGCCAGCAGCTTCCCCATACTAGCGGAGCAGTTCTTC. Drawing the rest from reference TRBV5-6 and TRBJ2-1, the complete variable domain is DAGVTQSPTHLIKTRGQQVTLRCSPKSGHDTVSWYQQALGQGPQFIFQYYEEEERQRGNFPDRFSGHQFPNYSSELNVNALLLGDSALYLCASSFPILAEQFFGPGTRLTVL.

The chain recombines TRBV6-5 with TRBJ2-7; TRBD1 or TRBD2 may be the D gene (5 bases each). V was clipped by 0 bases and J by 2 bases, with 14 bases between them. CDR1 MNHEY and CDR2 SVGAGI come from the germline V gene. The CDR3 loop spans 16 amino acids. The CDR3 region has the DNA TGTGCCAGCAGTTACTCAGTGGGGACGGCAACCTACGAGCAGTACTTC. Its protein product is CASSYSVGTATYEQYF.

The J gene is TRBJ2-7, the V gene TRBV7-2, with TRBD1 identical over 7 bases. Unmatched junction bases numbered 14, after V lost 5 bases and J lost 4 bases. In germline, CDR1 is SGHTA, CDR2 FQGNSA. This CDR3 region has 16 residues. CDR3 region: CASSPTQTGLRYEQYF. Written as DNA, the CDR3 is TGTGCCAGCAGCCCTACGCAGACAGGGCTGAGGTACGAGCAGTACTTC.

The CDR3 coding sequence is TGTGCCATTGCTACCTCGGGAGTATACGAGCAGTACTTC. It codes for CAIATSGVYEQYF. This sequence joins TRBV10-3 and TRBJ2-7, with TRBD2 as a possible D gene (6 bases). Germline CDR1 and CDR2: ENHRY and SYGVKD. Trimming took 9 bases from V and 4 from J, leaving 16 bases between them. This CDR3 has 13 residues.

This clone was seen at least ten times. V is TRBV6-1 and J is TRBJ2-1; tentatively, D is TRBD2 (6 bases). CDR3 size: 15 residues. Between the trimmed V and J ends, which lost 0 bases and 4 bases, there was a span of 10 bases. In germline, CDR1 is MNHNS, CDR2 SASEGT. Here the CDR3 reads CASSEASEGYNEQFF. The CDR3 DNA sequence: TGTGCCAGCAGTGAAGCCTCGGAGGGGTACAATGAGCAGTTCTTC.

V and J are TRBV9 and TRBJ2-1; 13 nucleotides line up with TRBD2. This CDR3 has 16 amino acids. Germline CDR1 reads SGDLS; CDR2 reads YYNGEE. Trimming took 3 bases from V and 5 from J; bases not matched to a gene: 5. The CDR3 nucleotides read TGTGCCAGCAGCGACTCCGGGACTAGCGGGAACAATGAGCAGTTCTTC. Protein product: CASSDSGTSGNNEQFF. The complete variable domain, with remaining parts taken from reference TRBV9 and TRBJ2-1, reads DSGVTQTPKHLITATGQRVTLRCSPRSGDLSVYWYQQSLDQGLQFLIQYYNGEERAKGNILERFSAQQFPDLHSELNLSSLELGDSALYFCASSDSGTSGNNEQFFGPGTRLTVL.

This chain uses TRBV5-1 with TRBJ2-7; no definite D call. This CDR3 has 14 residues. The germline V gene has CDR1 SGHRS and CDR2 YFSETQ. Trimming cost V 5 bases and J 3 bases, with 15 bases left between them. The CDR3 nucleotides read TGCGCCAGCAGTAAGGGTCTCGATTTCTACGAGCAGTACTTC. Its translation: CASSKGLDFYEQYF.

The V gene is TRBV28, the J gene TRBJ2-1, with D perhaps given as TRBD1 or TRBD2 (5 bases each). This CDR3 has 14 residues. Per germline, CDR1 MDHEN and CDR2 SYDVKM. V lost 6 bases and J 5 bases, leaving 14 bases between the germline ends. The chain's CDR3 is CASREGTPNNEQFF. CDR3 nucleotides: TGTGCCAGCAGAGAAGGGACCCCTAACAATGAGCAGTTCTTC.

The chain is built from TRBV9 and TRBJ2-5, with a weak D call TRBD1 (5 bases). The CDR3 is made up of 14 amino acids. Germline assignment: CDR1 SGDLS and CDR2 YYNGEE. V gave up 3 bases and J gave up 9 bases, with 18 bases separating them. CDR3 sequence (DNA): TGTGCCAGCAGCGCGACCTCAGGGTTCGTAGCCCAGTACTTC. This sequence encodes CASSATSGFVAQYF.

J is TRBJ2-2 and V is TRBV25-1; D remains unclear. The CDR3 contains 15 residues. V was trimmed by 1 base and J by 5 bases, leaving 11 bases between them. Looked up from germline, CDR1 is MGHDK and CDR2 is SYGVNS. CDR3 in amino acids: CASSESLVPTGELFF. CDR3 in DNA: TGTGCCAGCAGTGAATCTCTGGTTCCGACCGGGGAGCTGTTTTTT. The variable domain in full, completed from reference TRBV25-1 and TRBJ2-2, reads EADIYQTPRYLVIGTGKKITLECSQTMGHDKMYWYQQDPGMELHLIHYSYGVNSTEKGDLSSESTVSRIRTEHFPLTLESARPSHTSQYLCASSESLVPTGELFFGEGSRLTVL.

The chain uses TRBV27 and TRBJ1-2; D unclear. CDR3 length equals 14 residues. Trimming shortened V by 6 bases and J by 4 bases, and 15 bases separated the two germline ends. Germline V CDR1 and CDR2: MNHEY, SMNVEV (reference sequence). The DNA for the CDR3 is TGTGCCAGCAGCCCACTGAATACCGCCTATGGCTACACCTTC. Translating it yields CASSPLNTAYGYTF.

The chain couples TRBV6-5 to TRBJ2-2; 8 bases fit TRBD2. The trim removed 2 bases at V and 7 bases at J, leaving 3 bases unmatched. The CDR3 length is 14 residues. Germline CDR1 MNHEY, CDR2 SVGAGI. The CDR3 protein is CASSYRGGSGELFF. DNA for the CDR3: TGTGCCAGCAGTTACCGGGGGGGAAGCGGGGAGCTGTTTTTT.

The gene calls are TRBV30 and TRBJ2-7, with D possibly matching TRBD2 (6 bases). Between the trimmed V and J ends, which lost 0 bases and 1 base, there was a span of 10 bases. The CDR3 loop spans 14 amino acids. Germline CDR1 is GTSNPN and CDR2 is SVGIG (reference sequence). The CDR3 sequence: CAWSVIGTSYEQYF. CDR3 sequence (DNA): TGTGCCTGGAGTGTAATAGGGACTTCCTACGAGCAGTACTTC.

J is TRBJ1-6 and V is TRBV30; D is unresolved. This CDR3 region has 13 residues. The V and J ends lost 4 bases and 0 bases respectively, with 4 bases between them. The V gene's germline CDR1 is GTSNPN and CDR2 SVGIG (reference sequence). As DNA, the CDR3 is TGTGCCTGGAAAAGCTCCTATAATTCACCCCTCCACTTT. Its translation: CAWKSSYNSPLHF. The entire variable domain, with the rest obtained from reference TRBV30 and TRBJ1-6, is as follows: SQTIHQWPATLVQPVGSPLSLECTVEGTSNPNLYWYRQAAGRGLQLLFYSVGIGQISSEVPQNLSASRPQDRQFILSSKKLLLSDSGFYLCAWKSSYNSPLHFGNGTRLTVT.

This sequence joins TRBV9 and TRBJ2-1; perhaps TRBD2 as D (5 bases). The V gene lost 1 base and the J gene lost 0 bases, with 11 bases spanning the gap. Germline CDR1 SGDLS, CDR2 YYNGEE. This CDR3 region has 16 residues. The CDR3 nucleotides are TGTGCCAGCAGCGTATTCGGGATCAGCTCCTACAATGAGCAGTTCTTC. Amino acid sequence: CASSVFGISSYNEQFF.

V usage is TRBV4-1 and J usage is TRBJ2-7; TRBD2 agrees at 11 bases. The CDR3 loop spans 16 amino acids. V shed 0 bases and J 6 bases; nucleotides not matched to a gene: 7. CDR1 and CDR2 from the germline V gene are MGHRA and YSYEKL. Written as DNA, the CDR3 is TGCGCCAGCAGCCAAGAGGGACTAGCGGTATATACCGAGCAGTACTTC. Residues: CASSQEGLAVYTEQYF.

The CDR3 DNA sequence: TGTGCCAGCAGTTTTTCAGCGGGAGAATACACAGATACGCAGTATTTT. The encoded protein is CASSFSAGEYTDTQYF. The chain couples TRBV27 to TRBJ2-3; 8 positions match TRBD2. The CDR3 spans 16 residues. CDR1 is MNHEY, CDR2 SMNVEV, per germline (reference sequence). Losses at the gene ends were 3 bases for V and 2 bases for J; bases not matched to a gene: 7.

This chain connects TRBV4-2 to TRBJ2-5, with 10 bases identical to TRBD2. J was trimmed by 0 bases and V by 1 base; bases with no gene match: 2. The germline CDR1 and CDR2 sequences are LGHNA and YNFKEQ. CDR3 length: 16 amino acids. CDR3: CASSQGLAGHQETQYF. As DNA, the CDR3 is TGTGCCAGCAGCCAAGGACTAGCGGGCCACCAAGAGACCCAGTACTTC.

V usage is TRBV6-4 and J usage is TRBJ2-3; D remains ambiguous. The germline V gene encodes CDR1 MRHNA and CDR2 SNTAGT. V was clipped by 0 bases and J by 5 bases, with 6 bases between them. There are 13 residues in the CDR3. This CDR3 reads CASSDSEQDTQYF. The CDR3 DNA is TGTGCCAGCAGTGACTCCGAGCAAGATACGCAGTATTTT.

This clone was detected only once. V is TRBV19 and J is TRBJ2-1; D might be TRBD2 (5 bases). Germline loops: CDR1 LNHDA, CDR2 SQIVND (reference sequence). This CDR3 spans 15 amino acids. Trimming shortened V by 7 bases and J by 2 bases, and 15 bases separated the two germline ends. DNA for the CDR3: TGTGCCAGTACAACTCAGAGGGAACCCTACAATGAGCAGTTCTTC. Translation: CASTTQREPYNEQFF.

The rearrangement uses TRBV2 and TRBJ1-1; D possibly corresponds to TRBD1 (5 bases). Per germline, CDR1 SNHLY and CDR2 FYNNEI. This CDR3 contains 11 residues. The germline V and J ends were trimmed by 6 bases and 8 bases, with 10 bases remaining between them. In DNA form, the CDR3 reads TGTGCCAGCAGCGGACAAGGCGAAGCTTTCTTT. Encoded protein: CASSGQGEAFF. Full variable domain (remainder filled in from reference TRBV2 and TRBJ1-1): EPEVTQTPSHQVTQMGQEVILRCVPISNHLYFYWYRQILGQKVEFLVSFYNNEISEKSEIFDDQFSVERPDGSNFTLKIRSTKLEDSAMYFCASSGQGEAFFGQGTRLTVV.

The V gene is TRBV4-1, the J gene TRBJ2-4; the match to TRBD2 covers 8 bases. The V gene's germline CDR1 is MGHRA and CDR2 YSYEKL. V was clipped by 1 base and J by 1 base; unmatched bases: 6. The CDR3 loop spans 17 amino acids. CDR3 nucleotide sequence: TGCGCCAGCAGCCAAGTCGGCCCGGGAGGGGCCAAAAACATTCAGTACTTC. It yields the protein CASSQVGPGGAKNIQYF.

This clone was counted a single time. This chain links TRBV6-1 with TRBJ2-1; 9 bases agree with TRBD2. Losses at the gene ends were 0 bases for V and 4 bases for J; bases not matched to a gene: 7. Germline V gene sequence: CDR1 MNHNS, CDR2 SASEGT. The CDR3 has 17 residues. The CDR3, as DNA: TGTGCCAGCAGTGAAGCGCGGGGGACTAGCTTTTACAATGAGCAGTTCTTC. It encodes CASSEARGTSFYNEQFF.

CDR3 DNA sequence: TGCGCCTCAGGCTCAGAACTCTGGAACACCGGGGAGCTGTTTTTT. Translated: CASGSELWNTGELFF. The V gene is TRBV4-3, the J gene TRBJ2-2; D gene unclear. Germline lookup yields CDR1 LGHNA and CDR2 YSLEER. The V and J ends lost 11 bases and 1 base respectively, with 17 bases between them. The CDR3 is 15 residues long.

This clone has only one observation. V gene TRBV19 combines with J gene TRBJ2-2; tentative D call: TRBD2 (6 bases). V was cut by 4 bases and J by 7 bases, with 16 bases left in between. The germline CDR1 and CDR2 sequences are LNHDA and SQIVND (reference sequence). This CDR3 has 15 amino acids. The CDR3 bases are TGTGCCAGTAGTACGGTGACTAGAACCGGCGGGGAGCTGTTTTTT. This encodes CASSTVTRTGGELFF.

The chain joins TRBV23-1 to TRBJ1-3; TRBD1 might be the D (6 bases). TRBV23-1 qualifies as an ORF whose function is uncertain. V lost 6 bases and J lost 2, with 14 bases in between. CDR3 length: 15 residues. CDR3 bases: TGCGCCAGCAGAGATACAGGGCCCCCTGGAAACACCATATATTTT. Translation gives CASRDTGPPGNTIYF.

This clone was recorded only once. The chain employs TRBV7-3 and TRBJ2-1; D not certain. The CDR3 has 13 residues. V was shortened by 1 base and J by 8 bases, with 9 bases between the two germline ends. Germline assignment: CDR1 SGHTA and CDR2 FQGTGA. CDR3 residues: CASSLSPGDEQFF. CDR3 coding DNA: TGTGCCAGCAGCTTAAGCCCCGGAGATGAGCAGTTCTTC.

This clone occurred once. The V gene is TRBV15, the J gene TRBJ2-6; possibly TRBD2 for D (5 bases). The germline V gene encodes CDR1 LNHNV and CDR2 YYDKDF (reference sequence). V was pared by 0 bases and J by 0 bases, with 9 bases between. CDR3 length: 17 amino acids. The CDR3: CATSREVASSGANVLTF. Here the CDR3 DNA reads TGTGCCACCAGCAGAGAGGTAGCGAGCTCTGGGGCCAACGTCCTGACTTTC.